The 12 T cell receptor beta chains below come from one sample, sequenced in a study of blood T cell repertoires in COVID-19. The method was immunoSEQ multiplex PCR; TCRdb's version includes in-frame clones alone and lacks a portion of them. The data show just under 50,000 clones, roughly 90% seen once. The specimen sequenced was peripheral blood. The receptor set was obtained from a human donor in a cohort sampled during active COVID-19.

This chain uses TRBV5-4 with TRBJ1-3; 7 positions match TRBD1. The trim removed 5 bases at V and 4 bases at J, leaving 18 bases unmatched. Germline V gene lookup returns CDR1 SGHNT and CDR2 YYREEE (reference sequence). This CDR3 spans 18 amino acids. CDR3 DNA: TGTGCCAGCAGTTTCGGACAGGTTCTCCCAGGGACCGGAAACACCATATATTTT. Translated, it gives CASSFGQVLPGTGNTIYF.

The chain combines TRBV29-1 with TRBJ2-1, with D possibly TRBD1 on 5 matching bases. V lost 1 base and J lost 4, with 14 bases in between. CDR3 length: 15 residues. The germline gives CDR1 SQVTM, CDR2 ANQGSEA. In DNA form, the CDR3 reads TGCAGCGTTGAAGGTGGGGCGGTAGGATACAATGAGCAGTTCTTC. It yields the protein CSVEGGAVGYNEQFF.

This clone was detected once. This chain connects TRBV2 to TRBJ2-7, with 9 bases lining up with TRBD1. Germline V gives CDR1 SNHLY, CDR2 FYNNEI. V lost 6 bases and J lost 1; bases outside the gene matches: 7. CDR3 length equals 15 residues. CDR3 in amino acids: CASSTDRGGSYEQYF. The CDR3 DNA reads TGTGCCAGCAGCACAGACAGGGGGGGTTCCTACGAGCAGTACTTC. Variable domain in full (rest from reference TRBV2 and TRBJ2-7): EPEVTQTPSHQVTQMGQEVILRCVPISNHLYFYWYRQILGQKVEFLVSFYNNEISEKSEIFDDQFSVERPDGSNFTLKIRSTKLEDSAMYFCASSTDRGGSYEQYFGPGTRLTVT.

The rearrangement uses TRBV28 and TRBJ2-7, with D perhaps TRBD2 (6 bases). Trimming pared 2 bases from V and 4 bases from J, leaving 12 bases between. The CDR3 sequence is 14 residues long. CDR1 is MDHEN, CDR2 SYDVKM, per germline. The CDR3 DNA is TGTGCCAGCAGTTTACAGTCCGGGACTTACGAGCAGTACTTC. As protein: CASSLQSGTYEQYF.

The chain employs TRBV5-1 and TRBJ2-1, with TRBD2 matching 8 bases. The CDR3 consists of 14 residues. CDR1 SGHRS and CDR2 YFSETQ come from the germline V gene. V shed 7 bases, J shed 4 bases, and the junction held 7 bases outside the gene matches. The chain's CDR3 is CASGAGEPYNEQFF. CDR3 DNA: TGCGCCAGCGGAGCGGGAGAGCCTTACAATGAGCAGTTCTTC.

The CDR3 region has the DNA TGTGCCAGCAGCTTAGACGGCGGGAGCGGCGACGAGCAGTACTTC. Its protein product is CASSLDGGSGDEQYF. The chain carries TRBV7-2 and TRBJ2-7, with 7 positions matching TRBD2. Germline V lookup: CDR1 SGHTA, CDR2 FQGNSA. The CDR3 is 15 amino acids. Germline trimming cut 1 base from V and 5 bases from J; bases unmatched to any gene: 8.

This clone occurred once. The rearrangement joins TRBV5-1 to TRBJ1-3, with a tentative D call TRBD1 (6 bases). CDR3 length: 15 amino acids. V lost 4 bases and J lost 2, with 13 bases in between. Germline CDR1 reads SGHRS; CDR2 reads YFSETQ. The CDR3 nucleotides are TGCGCCAGCAGCCTCGAGCCAGGGGCTGGAAACACCATATATTTT. Translated: CASSLEPGAGNTIYF.

The chain links TRBV12-5 to TRBJ2-5; D is undetermined. The CDR3 covers 16 residues. Trimming left V 0 bases short and J 4 bases short, with 15 bases between. CDR1 and CDR2 (germline): LGHNT, FRNRAP. CDR3 sequence: CASGLVLLRKLETQYF. CDR3 nucleotide sequence: TGTGCTAGTGGTTTGGTACTATTGCGGAAATTAGAGACCCAGTACTTC.

This sequence joins TRBV27 and TRBJ2-7; 9 positions match TRBD1. From germline, CDR1 is MNHEY and CDR2 SMNVEV (reference sequence). The V gene end was trimmed by 9 bases and the J gene end by 6 bases; junction bases not matched to a gene: 9. The CDR3 has 13 residues. For the CDR3, the DNA is TGTGCCAGTGGGGGACAGGGAAGAAGCGAGCAGTACTTC. Amino acids: CASGGQGRSEQYF.

V usage is TRBV5-1 and J usage is TRBJ1-1, with TRBD1 matching 7 bases. The CDR3 length is 14 residues. Germline-derived CDR1 and CDR2 are SGHRS and YFSETQ. The ends lost 2 bases at V and 1 base at J; junction bases unmatched: 2. This chain's CDR3 is CASSFRTGNTEAFF. As DNA, the CDR3 is TGCGCCAGCAGCTTTCGGACAGGGAACACTGAAGCTTTCTTT. Based on the CDR3 plus reference TRBV5-1 and TRBJ1-1, the full variable domain is KAGVTQTPRYLIKTRGQQVTLSCSPISGHRSVSWYQQTPGQGLQFLFEYFSETQRNKGNFPGRFSGRQFSNSRSEMNVSTLELGDSALYLCASSFRTGNTEAFFGQGTRLTVV.

This clone appeared once. The chain links TRBV5-1 to TRBJ2-1, with 8 nucleotides matching TRBD2. Germline CDR1 and CDR2: SGHRS and YFSETQ. After removal of 4 bases from V and 7 bases from J, the junction contained 7 bases not matched to a gene. The CDR3 totals 14 residues. The CDR3 is CASSPGTSLNEQFF. CDR3 DNA: TGCGCCAGCAGCCCCGGGACTAGTTTAAATGAGCAGTTCTTC.

The chain carries TRBV12-3 or TRBV12-4 and TRBJ1-6, with D possibly TRBD1 on 5 matching bases. V lost 3 bases to trimming and J lost 14 bases, with 11 bases between them. The CDR3 sequence is 12 residues long. This CDR3 is CASSFGGGTLHF. The CDR3 DNA is TGTGCCAGCAGTTTCGGCGGGGGGACCCTCCACTTT.